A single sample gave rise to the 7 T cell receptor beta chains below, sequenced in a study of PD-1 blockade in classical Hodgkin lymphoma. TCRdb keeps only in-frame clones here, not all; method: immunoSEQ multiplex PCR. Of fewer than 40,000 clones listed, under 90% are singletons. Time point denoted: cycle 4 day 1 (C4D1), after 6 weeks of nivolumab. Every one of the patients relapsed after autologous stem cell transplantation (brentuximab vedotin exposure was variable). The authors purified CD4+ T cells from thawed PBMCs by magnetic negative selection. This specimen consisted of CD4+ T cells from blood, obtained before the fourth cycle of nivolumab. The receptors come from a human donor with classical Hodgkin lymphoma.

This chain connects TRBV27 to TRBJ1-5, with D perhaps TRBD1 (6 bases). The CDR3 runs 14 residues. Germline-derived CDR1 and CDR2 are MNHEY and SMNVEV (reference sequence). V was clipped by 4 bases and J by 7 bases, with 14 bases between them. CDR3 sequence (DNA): TGTGCCAGCAGTTCCCCAGGGGAAGGACAGCCCCAGCATTTT. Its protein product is CASSSPGEGQPQHF.

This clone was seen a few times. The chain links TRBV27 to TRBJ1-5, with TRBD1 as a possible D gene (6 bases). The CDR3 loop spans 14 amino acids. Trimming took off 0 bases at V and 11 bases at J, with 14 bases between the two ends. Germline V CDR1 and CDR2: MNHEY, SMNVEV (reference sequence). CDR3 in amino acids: CASSLSGDIMAQHF. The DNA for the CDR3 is TGTGCCAGCAGTTTATCGGGGGACATCATGGCCCAGCATTTT.

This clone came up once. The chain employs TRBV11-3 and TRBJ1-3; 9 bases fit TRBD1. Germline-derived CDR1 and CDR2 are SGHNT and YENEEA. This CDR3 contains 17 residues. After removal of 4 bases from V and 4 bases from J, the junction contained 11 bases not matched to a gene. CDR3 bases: TGTGCCAGCAGCTCGGGACAGGGACCTTCGTCCGGAAACACCATATATTTT. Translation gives CASSSGQGPSSGNTIYF.

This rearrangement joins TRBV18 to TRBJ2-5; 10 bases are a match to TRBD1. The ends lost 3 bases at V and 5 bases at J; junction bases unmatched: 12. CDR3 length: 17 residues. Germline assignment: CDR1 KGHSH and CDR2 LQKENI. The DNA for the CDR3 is TGTGCCAGCTCACCTCGAATCGGGACAGGGGCCTCGGAGACCCAGTACTTC. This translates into CASSPRIGTGASETQYF.

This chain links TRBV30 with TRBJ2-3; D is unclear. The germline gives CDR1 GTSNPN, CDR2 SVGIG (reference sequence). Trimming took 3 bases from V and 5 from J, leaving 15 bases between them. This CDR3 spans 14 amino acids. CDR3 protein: CAWSTATQIDTQYF. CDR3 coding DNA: TGTGCCTGGAGCACTGCCACCCAAATAGATACGCAGTATTTT.

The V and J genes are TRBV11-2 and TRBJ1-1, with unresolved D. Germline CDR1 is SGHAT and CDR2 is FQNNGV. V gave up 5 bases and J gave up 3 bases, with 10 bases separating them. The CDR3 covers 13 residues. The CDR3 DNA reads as TGTGCCAGCAGCCCGGCGGGGTACACTGAAGCTTTCTTT. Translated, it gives CASSPAGYTEAFF.

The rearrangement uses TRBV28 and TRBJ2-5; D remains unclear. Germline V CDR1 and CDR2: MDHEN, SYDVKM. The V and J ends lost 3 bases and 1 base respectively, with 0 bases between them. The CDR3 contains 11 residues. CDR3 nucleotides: TGTGCCAGCAGTTTCCAAGAGACCCAGTACTTC. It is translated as CASSFQETQYF.